The next 27 T cell receptor beta chains were all read from a single sample in a study of cytomegalovirus exposure and HLA in healthy donors. PCR employed 60 Vbeta and 13 Jbeta primers. Measured with immunoSEQ multiplex PCR; TCRdb has only the in-frame clones, and not every one. In the table there are more than 100,000 clones, 15% of which are singletons. The sample consisted of PBMCs. All receptors derive from a woman between 18 and 29 years old in good health and CMV-seronegative.

This clone has only a few counts. The chain recombines TRBV6-6 with TRBJ2-3, with 9 bases identical to TRBD1. V was clipped by 2 bases and J by 3 bases; unmatched bases: 3. Germline V gene sequence: CDR1 MNHNY, CDR2 SVGAGI (reference sequence). CDR3 size: 15 residues. CDR3 nucleotides: TGTGCCAGCAGTTACGGGACAGGGCTAACAGATACGCAGTATTTT. Protein: CASSYGTGLTDTQYF.

The V gene is TRBV27, the J gene TRBJ1-5, with 7 bases matching TRBD1. Trimming removed 5 bases from V and 2 bases from J; junction bases left unmatched: 3. The CDR3 is 14 amino acids. Germline lookup yields CDR1 MNHEY and CDR2 SMNVEV (reference sequence). As DNA, the CDR3 is TGTGCCAGCAGTCCTGACAGGGGCAATCAGCCCCAGCATTTT. It encodes CASSPDRGNQPQHF.

This clone was picked up a small number of times. This chain joins TRBV5-4 and TRBJ1-1; D is undetermined. This CDR3 region has 15 residues. Germline CDR1 is SGHNT and CDR2 is YYREEE (reference sequence). Deletions cut 0 bases from V and 1 base from J, with 10 bases between. CDR3 sequence (DNA): TGTGCCAGCAGCTTGGATCCGGGAGGGAACACTGAAGCTTTCTTT. This translates into CASSLDPGGNTEAFF. Full variable domain (missing parts from reference TRBV5-4 and TRBJ1-1): ETGVTQSPTHLIKTRGQQVTLRCSSQSGHNTVSWYQQALGQGPQFIFQYYREEENGRGNFPPRFSGLQFPNYSSELNVNALELDDSALYLCASSLDPGGNTEAFFGQGTRLTVV.

The V gene is TRBV5-8, the J gene TRBJ1-5; D is unclear. CDR1 and CDR2 (germline): SGHTS, YDEGEE. Trimming shortened V by 2 bases and J by 3 bases, and 15 bases separated the two germline ends. The CDR3 is 16 residues long. CDR3 loop: CASSFFVGRPNQPQHF. DNA for the CDR3: TGTGCCAGCAGCTTTTTCGTGGGCAGGCCCAATCAGCCCCAGCATTTT. Full variable domain (missing parts from reference TRBV5-8 and TRBJ1-5): EAGVTQSPTHLIKTRGQQATLRCSPISGHTSVYWYQQALGLGLQFLLWYDEGEERNRGNFPPRFSGRQFPNYSSELNVNALELEDSALYLCASSFFVGRPNQPQHFGDGTRLSIL.

The chain uses TRBV4-1 and TRBJ2-6; tentatively, D is TRBD2 (6 bases). Between the trimmed V and J ends, which lost 4 bases and 1 base, there was a span of 17 bases. This CDR3 spans 18 amino acids. In germline, CDR1 is MGHRA, CDR2 YSYEKL. CDR3 sequence (DNA): TGCGCCAGCAGCCCCACCGGGACTGCGAATTCTGGGGCCAACGTCCTGACTTTC. Its protein product is CASSPTGTANSGANVLTF.

The V call is TRBV6-5, the J call TRBJ2-5, with a possible D match to TRBD2 (6 bases). The CDR3 loop spans 13 amino acids. Germline V lookup: CDR1 MNHEY, CDR2 SVGAGI. Between the trimmed V and J ends, which lost 3 bases and 5 bases, there was a span of 10 bases. CDR3 sequence reads: CASSYLGRETQYF. The CDR3 region has the DNA TGTGCCAGCAGTTATCTTGGGAGGGAGACCCAGTACTTC.

The chain joins TRBV28 to TRBJ2-7; the match to TRBD2 covers 7 bases. The CDR3 has 16 amino acids. After removal of 5 bases from V and 6 bases from J, the junction contained 16 bases not matched to a gene. Germline-derived CDR1 and CDR2 are MDHEN and SYDVKM. CDR3 DNA sequence: TGTGCCAGCAGTGTTCAGCAGCTCCGGGGGGATATCGAGCAGTACTTC. Translating gives CASSVQQLRGDIEQYF.

This clone was observed a handful of times. The same CDR3 arises from other DNA sequences in this sample as well. The V gene is TRBV9, the J gene TRBJ2-1, with 12 bases fitting TRBD2. Germline CDR1 and CDR2: SGDLS and YYNGEE. V lost 0 bases, J lost 6 bases, and 1 base stayed unmatched. The CDR3 runs 15 residues. The DNA of the CDR3 is TGTGCCAGCAGCGTAGGACTAGCGGGAGTCAATGAGCAGTTCTTC. This sequence encodes CASSVGLAGVNEQFF. Variable domain in full (rest from reference TRBV9 and TRBJ2-1): DSGVTQTPKHLITATGQRVTLRCSPRSGDLSVYWYQQSLDQGLQFLIQYYNGEERAKGNILERFSAQQFPDLHSELNLSSLELGDSALYFCASSVGLAGVNEQFFGPGTRLTVL.

This clone was seen a few times. The DNA of the CDR3 is TGCAGCGTGCAGGGACTAGCGGAGAGCACAGATACGCAGTATTTT. It is translated as CSVQGLAESTDTQYF. The rearrangement joins TRBV29-1 to TRBJ2-3; 11 bases match TRBD2. With V trimmed by 6 bases and J by 0 bases, 5 bases remained unmatched. Germline assignment: CDR1 SQVTM and CDR2 ANQGSEA. The CDR3 totals 15 residues.

The J gene is TRBJ2-4, the V gene TRBV2; D remains unclear. The CDR3 loop spans 16 amino acids. Germline V lookup: CDR1 SNHLY, CDR2 FYNNEI. The V and J ends lost 0 bases and 0 bases respectively, with 9 bases between them. The CDR3: CASSEAPLLAKNIQYF. DNA for the CDR3: TGTGCCAGCAGTGAAGCTCCCCTCTTAGCCAAAAACATTCAGTACTTC.

This clone has only a few counts. The chain couples TRBV30 to TRBJ1-2; 9 positions agree with TRBD1. With 3 bases clipped from V and 5 bases from J, the junction kept 7 bases outside the gene matches. Germline CDR1 reads GTSNPN; CDR2 reads SVGIG (reference sequence). This CDR3 has 14 residues. The chain's CDR3 is CAWREQGAGYGYTF. CDR3 nucleotide sequence: TGTGCCTGGAGGGAACAGGGGGCAGGATATGGCTACACCTTC.

The chain couples TRBV10-3 to TRBJ2-7; TRBD1 aligns across 7 bases. Per the germline V gene, CDR1 is ENHRY and CDR2 is SYGVKD. The CDR3 spans 15 residues. V was clipped by 0 bases and J by 6 bases; unmatched bases: 8. The CDR3 is CAISESGQGVSEQYF. Here the CDR3 DNA reads TGTGCCATCAGTGAGTCAGGGCAGGGGGTCTCCGAGCAGTACTTC.

This sequence joins TRBV28 and TRBJ1-2; D is uncertain. Looked up from germline, CDR1 is MDHEN and CDR2 is SYDVKM. There are 15 residues in the CDR3. The germline V and J ends were trimmed by 7 bases and 0 bases, with 15 bases remaining between them. The CDR3 spells CASTPDVGANYGYTF. CDR3 bases: TGTGCCAGCACCCCCGATGTGGGAGCTAACTATGGCTACACCTTC.

The chain is built from TRBV4-1 and TRBJ2-3; 12 bases match TRBD2. Per the germline V gene, CDR1 is MGHRA and CDR2 is YSYEKL. This CDR3 contains 17 residues. The V and J ends lost 0 bases and 7 bases, in that order; junction bases with no gene match: 8. The DNA of the CDR3 is TGCGCCAGCAGCCAAGACGCTAGCGGGGGGGCGAGAAATACGCAGTATTTT. Its protein product is CASSQDASGGARNTQYF.

This clone was seen more than once but under ten times. V and J are TRBV30 and TRBJ2-5; TRBD1 matches at 8 bases. The J call may be wrong; the DNA end is better matched by TRBJ2-7. This CDR3 is 14 amino acids long. Per the germline V gene, CDR1 is GTSNPN and CDR2 is SVGIG (reference sequence). The CDR3 loop reads CAWSGTGRYGEQYF. DNA for the CDR3: TGTGCCTGGAGTGGGACAGGGAGGTATGGCGAGCAGTACTTC.

This clone was seen a handful of times. This chain links TRBV4-2 with TRBJ1-2; D unclear. Germline-derived CDR1 and CDR2 are LGHNA and YNFKEQ. CDR3 length equals 18 residues. With 0 bases removed from V and 4 bases from J, the gap between germline ends came to 21 bases. CDR3 amino acids: CASSQDEWAVPDSYGYTF. DNA of the CDR3: TGTGCCAGCAGCCAAGATGAATGGGCAGTCCCGGACTCCTATGGCTACACCTTC.

This clone has just a few counts. The conserved final phenylalanine or tryptophan is absent from the CDR3, which likely points to a read error. The DNA is omitted, as the CDR3 cannot be located on it reliably, and the CDR3 follows TCRdb's listing. The chain uses TRBV30 and TRBJ2-7; the DNA was not used to check the table's D call, TRBD2. Looked up from germline, CDR1 is GTSNPN and CDR2 is SVGIG (reference sequence). The CDR3 numbers 10 amino acids, ends counted. CDR3 in amino acids: CAWTPLADGP.

This sequence joins TRBV6-5 and TRBJ1-2; TRBD1 matches at 8 bases. CDR3 length: 14 amino acids. Trimming removed 7 bases from V and 4 bases from J; junction bases left unmatched: 8. Germline V CDR1 and CDR2: MNHEY, SVGAGI. The CDR3 DNA reads as TGTGCCAGCAAGGCCAGGGGGCAACTCTATGGCTACACCTTC. It yields the protein CASKARGQLYGYTF.

Only a few counts were recorded for this clone. This chain links TRBV7-2 with TRBJ1-5; D is unresolved. This CDR3 is 15 amino acids long. Trimming stripped 1 base from V and 3 bases from J, with 10 bases between. Germline CDR1 and CDR2: SGHTA and FQGNSA. The CDR3 coding sequence is TGTGCCAGCAGCTTAGATCCAGGAATCAATCAGCCCCAGCATTTT. The encoded protein is CASSLDPGINQPQHF.

The gene calls are TRBV27 and TRBJ2-1, with D perhaps TRBD2 (6 bases). The CDR3 extends over 13 amino acids. Germline assignment: CDR1 MNHEY and CDR2 SMNVEV (reference sequence). The V and J ends lost 5 bases and 4 bases respectively, with 9 bases between them. The CDR3, as DNA: TGTGCCAGCAGTAGGAGGGTATACAATGAGCAGTTCTTC. Residues: CASSRRVYNEQFF.

The chain carries TRBV4-3 and TRBJ2-1; 8 nucleotides line up with TRBD2. This CDR3 has 15 amino acids. Germline V gene data show CDR1 as LGHNA and CDR2 as YSLEER. With 0 bases clipped from V and 14 bases from J, the junction kept 12 bases outside the gene matches. DNA for the CDR3: TGCGCCAGCAGCCAAGATTTGGCCCCCCGGGGGGGGGAGTTCTTC. Residues: CASSQDLAPRGGEFF.

This rearrangement joins TRBV5-6 to TRBJ2-7, with D hard to call. CDR1 is SGHDT and CDR2 is YYEEEE in the germline V gene. Trimming stripped 5 bases from V and 7 bases from J, with 10 bases between. The CDR3 extends over 11 amino acids. This CDR3 is CASSNAREQYF. The CDR3 DNA reads TGTGCCAGCAGTAACGCGCGAGAGCAGTACTTC.

This clone was observed a few times. The chain combines TRBV19 with TRBJ2-7; 12 bases fit TRBD1. Germline V gene lookup returns CDR1 LNHDA and CDR2 SQIVND (reference sequence). Trimming removed 4 bases from V and 5 bases from J; junction bases left unmatched: 9. CDR3 size: 16 residues. The CDR3 DNA sequence: TGTGCCAGTAGTACACCGGGGACAGGGGGCGGGGACGAGCAGTACTTC. Amino acids: CASSTPGTGGGDEQYF.

This clone has only one observation. This chain links TRBV14 with TRBJ1-4, with TRBD1 matching 9 bases. The germline CDR1 and CDR2 sequences are SGHDN and FVKESK. The CDR3 totals 18 residues. J was trimmed by 3 bases and V by 0 bases; bases with no gene match: 8. The CDR3 protein is CASSQDLGTGLANEKLFF. The CDR3 coding sequence is TGTGCCAGCAGCCAAGATCTAGGGACAGGGTTGGCTAATGAAAAACTGTTTTTT.

A note on this clone: Other DNA sequences of this sample code for an identical CDR3. The gene calls are TRBV27 and TRBJ1-5; a possible D gene is TRBD1 (5 bases). The CDR3 is 13 residues long. Trimming shortened V by 2 bases and J by 14 bases, and 16 bases separated the two germline ends. Germline CDR1 and CDR2: MNHEY and SMNVEV (reference sequence). For the CDR3, the DNA is TGTGCCAGCAGTTTAGCAAGGGACTCATCCGAGCATTTT. This codes for CASSLARDSSEHF.

A few counts support this clone. The chain recombines TRBV4-1 with TRBJ2-1; D remains unclear. In germline, CDR1 is MGHRA, CDR2 YSYEKL. The CDR3 runs to 13 residues. Trimming stripped 5 bases from V and 8 bases from J, with 13 bases between. The CDR3 is CASSLTSIDEQFF. The CDR3 DNA reads as TGCGCCAGCAGCTTAACTTCCATCGATGAGCAGTTCTTC.

The rearrangement uses TRBV7-2 and TRBJ2-7; D perhaps matches TRBD2 (5 bases). Germline V gives CDR1 SGHTA, CDR2 FQGNSA. This CDR3 has 13 residues. Trimming took off 2 bases at V and 3 bases at J, with 8 bases between the two ends. The CDR3 DNA sequence: TGTGCCAGCAGCTTATCCGGGATCTACGAGCAGTACTTC. Residues: CASSLSGIYEQYF.